These T cell receptor beta chains were read from a single sample in a study of T cell changes during pregnancy in multiple sclerosis. Method: immunoSEQ multiplex PCR; TCRdb's copy keeps in-frame clones and lacks some. The sample has some 41,000 clones, roughly nine tenths seen once. Sequences were derived from CD4+ T cells from peripheral blood mononuclear cells, sampled after pregnancy. These receptors were collected from a female donor with multiple sclerosis, enrolled in a pregnancy study. Each CDR3 is given with its conserved first and last residue. The D gene is left open where the match is weak. Only part of the rows carry a size: once, few, many, or a class if the clone is expanded.

j_call clone_size d_call v_call cdr3_nt cdr3_aa
TRBJ2-1 NA TRBD2 TRBV6-6 TGTGCCAGCAGTCCCGGGACTAATACCTACAATGAGCAGTTCTTC CASSPGTNTYNEQFF
TRBJ2-1 NA TRBD1 TRBV27 TGTGCCAGCAGTTCTTGGACAGGTTTGGGGCAGTTCTTC CASSSWTGLGQFF
TRBJ2-3 NA TRBD2 TRBV11-2 TGTGCCAGCAGCCGGGGAGGGGATTATACGCAGTATTTT CASSRGGDYTQYF
TRBJ2-1 NA TRBD2 TRBV18 TGTGCCAGCTCACCCTCTAGCGGAGCCTACAATGAGCAGTTCTTC CASSPSSGAYNEQFF
TRBJ2-7 NA TRBD2 TRBV2 TGTGCCAGCACTTCAAGGCGGGAGGGCGACGAGCAGTACTTC CASTSRREGDEQYF
TRBJ2-7 NA NA TRBV5-6 TGTGCCAGCAGCTTCCGCGGGGTGGGGTACGAGCAGTACTTC CASSFRGVGYEQYF
TRBJ2-7 NA NA TRBV11-2 TGTGCCAGCACCAAGGCGACAGGCATCTACGAGCAGTACTTC CASTKATGIYEQYF
TRBJ2-7 NA TRBD2 TRBV6-5 TGTGCCAGCACCGGGAGGGGAGAGCAGTACTTC CASTGRGEQYF
TRBJ1-2 NA TRBD1 TRBV5-6 TGTGCCAGCAGCCGGCGGGCAGGGGGCGACTATGGCTACACCTTC CASSRRAGGDYGYTF
TRBJ2-7 NA TRBD2 TRBV2 TGTGCCAGCAGTGAATTCCCGGGACTAGCGGGAGAATCCGTCGAGCAGTACTTC CASSEFPGLAGESVEQYF
TRBJ1-1 NA NA TRBV5-4 TGTGCCAGCAGTTCGAGCGCGGGGAACACTGAAGCTTTCTTT CASSSSAGNTEAFF
TRBJ2-1 medium-sized TRBD2 TRBV5-6 TGTGCCAGCAGCTTAGGGACTAGCGGGTACCGTAAGGGCAATGAGCAGTTCTTC CASSLGTSGYRKGNEQFF
TRBJ1-2 NA NA TRBV27 TGTGCCAGCAGCGAGAAGTCCGCTAACTATGGCTACACCTTC CASSEKSANYGYTF
TRBJ1-1 NA NA TRBV27 TGTGCCAGCAGTTTATGGAGGGGCGGGGCTTTCTTT CASSLWRGGAFF
TRBJ2-1 few NA TRBV5-1 TGCGCCAGCAGCTTGGGGGGCCGGGACAATGAGCAGTTCTTC CASSLGGRDNEQFF
TRBJ1-1 few TRBD1 TRBV11-2 TGTGCCAGCAGGCTTGGGACAGGGGACACTGAAGCTTTCTTT CASRLGTGDTEAFF
TRBJ2-7 NA NA TRBV5-1 TGCGCCAGCAGCCAAGGACCGGGATTTTTCTACGAGCAGTACTTC CASSQGPGFFYEQYF
TRBJ1-1 NA NA TRBV28 TGTGCCAGCAGTCCACACAAACGAACTGAAGCTTTCTTT CASSPHKRTEAFF
TRBJ1-4 NA NA TRBV18 TGTGCCAGCTCACGAAACCGGGGTGAAAAACTGTTTTTT CASSRNRGEKLFF
TRBJ1-2 NA NA TRBV4-1 TGCGCCAGCAGCCAAGAAGGCAGGTACTATGGCTACACCTTC CASSQEGRYYGYTF
TRBJ2-2 NA NA TRBV7-2 TGTGCCAGCAGGAATAGCATGAGGGCGGCCGGGGAGCTGTTTTTT CASRNSMRAAGELFF
TRBJ2-7 NA NA TRBV18 TGTGCCAGCTCACCCCCTGCTTTTAGGGGCGAGCAGTACTTC CASSPPAFRGEQYF
TRBJ2-3 NA NA TRBV7-2 TGTGCCAGCAGCTTATTGGGTAGCGGTAGCACAGATACGCAGTATTTT CASSLLGSGSTDTQYF
TRBJ2-5 NA NA TRBV28 TGTGCCAGCAGTGCCCCCGGACAGGAGGGGACCCAGTACTTC CASSAPGQEGTQYF
TRBJ1-1 NA TRBD1 TRBV15 TGTGCCACCAGATTAGGGGGCGCCGAAAATGAAGCTTTCTTT CATRLGGAENEAFF
TRBJ1-1 NA NA TRBV29-1 TGCAGCGTCAACCGGGACACTGAAGCTTTCTTT CSVNRDTEAFF
TRBJ2-5 NA TRBD2 TRBV5-6 TGTGCCAGCAGCTCTCTCGCGCCGGGAGGGGAGACCCAGTACTTC CASSSLAPGGETQYF
TRBJ2-7 few NA TRBV11-2 TGTGCCAGCACCACATGGGACACCGCGTCCTACGAGCAGTACTTC CASTTWDTASYEQYF
TRBJ2-7 NA TRBD1 TRBV5-1 TGCGCCAGCAGCGATCCAGGGACAGGATACGAGCAGTACTTC CASSDPGTGYEQYF
TRBJ1-2 NA NA TRBV4-2 TGTGCCAGCAGCTCCACTAGGACGGATGGCTACACCTTC CASSSTRTDGYTF
TRBJ2-2 NA NA TRBV7-2 TGTGCCAGCAGCCCCTCAGGGGTCAGGGACACCGGGGAGCTGTTTTTT CASSPSGVRDTGELFF
TRBJ2-1 NA NA TRBV6-5 TGTGCCAGCAGTTACTCAGGAGGGACCAATGAGCAGTTCTTC CASSYSGGTNEQFF
TRBJ2-3 NA NA TRBV4-2 TGTGCCAGCAGCCAAGCGGGAGCAGATACGCAGTATTTT CASSQAGADTQYF
TRBJ2-7 NA NA TRBV29-1 TGCAGCGTTTCACAGCGGGACGAGCAGTACTTC CSVSQRDEQYF
TRBJ2-1 NA TRBD1 TRBV6-5 TGTGCCAGCAGCACGGGACAGGGGGTACACAATGAGCAGTTCTTC CASSTGQGVHNEQFF
TRBJ2-7 NA NA TRBV5-4 TGTGCCAGCAGCTTCAGGGATGTACACGAGCAGTACTTC CASSFRDVHEQYF
TRBJ2-2 NA NA TRBV18 TGTGCCAGCTCACCGACAGACCGAACCGGGGAGCTGTTTTTT CASSPTDRTGELFF